Included here is one T cell receptor beta chain sequence, with context. Its matching antigen is unknown. This PCR relied on a set of 60 Vbeta primers and 13 Jbeta primers. Clones were read by immunoSEQ multiplex PCR, and TCRdb kept only the in-frame ones, dropping some. The table lists more than 55,000 clones, 65% to 90% of them singletons, with 4.3% in the top ten. The sample comes from a study of cytomegalovirus exposure and HLA in healthy donors. Study context: Of all 400 or so donors who were genotyped, about 80% belonged to the Caucasian-associated ancestry cluster.

Germline values: CDR1 SGHDN, CDR2 FVKESK. Deletions cut 4 bases from V and 2 bases from J, with 6 bases between. The CDR3 runs 14 residues. Study-wide findings and caveats: Presence/absence analyses supposed approximately even sequencing depth among donors.

Sequenced sample: PBMCs. The sequence was obtained from a man aged 30 to 39 in good health and CMV-seronegative. The chain recombines TRBV14 with TRBJ2-6; D is ambiguous. CDR3 sequence: CASSRNAGANVLTF. CDR3 nucleotides: TGTGCCAGCAGCCGTAATGCTGGGGCCAACGTCCTGACTTTC.